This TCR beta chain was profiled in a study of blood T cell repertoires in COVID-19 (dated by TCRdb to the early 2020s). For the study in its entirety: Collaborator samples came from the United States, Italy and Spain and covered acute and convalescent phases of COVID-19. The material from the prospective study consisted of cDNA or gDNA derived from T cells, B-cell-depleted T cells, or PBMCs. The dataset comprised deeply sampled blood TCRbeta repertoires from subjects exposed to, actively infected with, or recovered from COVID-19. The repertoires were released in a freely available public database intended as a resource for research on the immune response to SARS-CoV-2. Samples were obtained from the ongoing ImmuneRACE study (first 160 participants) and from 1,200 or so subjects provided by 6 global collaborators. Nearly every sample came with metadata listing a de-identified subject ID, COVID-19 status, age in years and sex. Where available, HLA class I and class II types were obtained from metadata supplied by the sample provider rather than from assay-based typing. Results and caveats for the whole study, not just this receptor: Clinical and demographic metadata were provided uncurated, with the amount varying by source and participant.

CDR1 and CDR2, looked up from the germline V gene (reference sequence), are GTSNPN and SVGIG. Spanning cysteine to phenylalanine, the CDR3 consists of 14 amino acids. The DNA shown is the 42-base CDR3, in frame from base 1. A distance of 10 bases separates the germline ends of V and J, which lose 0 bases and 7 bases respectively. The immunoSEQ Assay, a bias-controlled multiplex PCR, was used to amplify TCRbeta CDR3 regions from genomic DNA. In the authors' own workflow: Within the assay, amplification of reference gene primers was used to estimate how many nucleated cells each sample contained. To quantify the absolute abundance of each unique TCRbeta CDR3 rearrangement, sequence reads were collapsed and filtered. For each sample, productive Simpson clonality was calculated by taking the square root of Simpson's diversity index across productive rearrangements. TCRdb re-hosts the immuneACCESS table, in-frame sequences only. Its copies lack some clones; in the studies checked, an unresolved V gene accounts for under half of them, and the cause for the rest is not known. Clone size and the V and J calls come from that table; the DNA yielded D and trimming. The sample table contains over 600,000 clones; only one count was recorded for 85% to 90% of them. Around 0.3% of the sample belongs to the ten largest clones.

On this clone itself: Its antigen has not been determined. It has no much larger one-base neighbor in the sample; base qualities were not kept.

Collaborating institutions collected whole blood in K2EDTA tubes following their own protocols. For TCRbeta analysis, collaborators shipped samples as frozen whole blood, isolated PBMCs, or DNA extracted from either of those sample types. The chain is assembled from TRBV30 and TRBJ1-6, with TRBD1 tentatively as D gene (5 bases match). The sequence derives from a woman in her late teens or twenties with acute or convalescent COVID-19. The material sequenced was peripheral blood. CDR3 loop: CAWSVPGLNSPLHF. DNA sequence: TGTGCCTGGAGTGTGCCAGGGCTAAATTCACCCCTCCACTTT.